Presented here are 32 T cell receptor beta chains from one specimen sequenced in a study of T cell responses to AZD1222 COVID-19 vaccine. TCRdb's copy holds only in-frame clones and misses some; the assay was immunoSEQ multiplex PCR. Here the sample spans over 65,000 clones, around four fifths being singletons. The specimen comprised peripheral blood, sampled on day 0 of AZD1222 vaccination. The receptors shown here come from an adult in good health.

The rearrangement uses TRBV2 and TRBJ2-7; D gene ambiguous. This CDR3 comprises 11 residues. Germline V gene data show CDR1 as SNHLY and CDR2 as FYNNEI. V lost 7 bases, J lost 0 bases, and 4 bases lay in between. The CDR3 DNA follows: TGTGCCAGCAAATTCTCCTACGAGCAGTACTTC. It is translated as CASKFSYEQYF.

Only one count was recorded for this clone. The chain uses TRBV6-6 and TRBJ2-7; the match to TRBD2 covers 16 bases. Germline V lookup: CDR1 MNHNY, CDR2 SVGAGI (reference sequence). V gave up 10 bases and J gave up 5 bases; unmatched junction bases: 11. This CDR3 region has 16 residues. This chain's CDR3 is CATRGLAGGPVNEQYF. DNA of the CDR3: TGTGCCACCCGGGGACTAGCGGGAGGGCCTGTCAACGAGCAGTACTTC.

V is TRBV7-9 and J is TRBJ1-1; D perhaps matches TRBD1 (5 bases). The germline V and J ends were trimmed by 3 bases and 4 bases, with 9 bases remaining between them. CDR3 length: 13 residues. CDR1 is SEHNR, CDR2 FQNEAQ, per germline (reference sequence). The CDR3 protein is CASSFDGGTEAFF. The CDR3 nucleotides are TGTGCCAGCAGCTTTGACGGGGGCACTGAAGCTTTCTTT.

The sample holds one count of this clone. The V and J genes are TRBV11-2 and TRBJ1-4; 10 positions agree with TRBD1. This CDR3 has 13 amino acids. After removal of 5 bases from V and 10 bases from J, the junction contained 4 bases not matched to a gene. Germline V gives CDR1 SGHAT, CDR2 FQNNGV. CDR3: CASSPRDRGKLFF. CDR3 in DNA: TGTGCCAGCAGCCCCCGGGACAGGGGAAAACTGTTTTTT.

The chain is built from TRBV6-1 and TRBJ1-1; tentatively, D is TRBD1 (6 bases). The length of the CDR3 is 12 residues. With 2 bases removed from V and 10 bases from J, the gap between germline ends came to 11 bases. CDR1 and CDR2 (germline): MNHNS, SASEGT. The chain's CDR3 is CASSEQGGGAFF. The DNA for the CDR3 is TGTGCCAGCAGTGAACAGGGAGGGGGAGCTTTCTTT.

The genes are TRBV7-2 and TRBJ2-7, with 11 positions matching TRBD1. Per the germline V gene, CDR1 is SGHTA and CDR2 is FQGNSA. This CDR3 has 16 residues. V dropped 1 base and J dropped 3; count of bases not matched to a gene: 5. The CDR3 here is CASSLGGTGGSYEQYF. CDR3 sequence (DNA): TGTGCCAGCAGCTTAGGCGGGACAGGGGGGAGCTACGAGCAGTACTTC.

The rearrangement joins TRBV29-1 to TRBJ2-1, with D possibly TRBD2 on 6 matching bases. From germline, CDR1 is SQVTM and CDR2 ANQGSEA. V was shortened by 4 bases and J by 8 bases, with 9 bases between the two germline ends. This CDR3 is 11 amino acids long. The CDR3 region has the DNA TGCAGCGTTGGAGGCGGGGATGAGCAGTTCTTC. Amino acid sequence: CSVGGGDEQFF.

The CDR3 loop is CASRLQGFHNEQFF. The CDR3 DNA reads TGTGCCAGCAGGCTCCAGGGGTTCCACAATGAGCAGTTCTTC. The chain carries TRBV13 and TRBJ2-1; the D gene is possibly TRBD1 (6 bases). Trimming removed 6 bases from V and 5 bases from J, with 14 bases in between. Germline CDR1 and CDR2: PRHDT and FYEKMQ (reference sequence). This CDR3 has 14 amino acids.

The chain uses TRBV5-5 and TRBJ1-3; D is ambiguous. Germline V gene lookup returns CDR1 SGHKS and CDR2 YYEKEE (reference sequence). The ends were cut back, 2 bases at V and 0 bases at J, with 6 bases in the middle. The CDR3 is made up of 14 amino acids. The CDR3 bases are TGTGCCAGCAGCTTAACAATCTCTGGAAACACCATATATTTT. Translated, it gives CASSLTISGNTIYF.

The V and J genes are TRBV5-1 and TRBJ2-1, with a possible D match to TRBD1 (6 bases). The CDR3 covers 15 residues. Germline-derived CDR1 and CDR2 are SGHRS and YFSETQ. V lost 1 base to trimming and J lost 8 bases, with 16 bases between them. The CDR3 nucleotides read TGCGCCAGCAGCTTGATGGGCAGGGGTCCGGATGAGCAGTTCTTC. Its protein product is CASSLMGRGPDEQFF. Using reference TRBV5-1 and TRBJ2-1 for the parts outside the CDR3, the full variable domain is KAGVTQTPRYLIKTRGQQVTLSCSPISGHRSVSWYQQTPGQGLQFLFEYFSETQRNKGNFPGRFSGRQFSNSRSEMNVSTLELGDSALYLCASSLMGRGPDEQFFGPGTRLTVL.

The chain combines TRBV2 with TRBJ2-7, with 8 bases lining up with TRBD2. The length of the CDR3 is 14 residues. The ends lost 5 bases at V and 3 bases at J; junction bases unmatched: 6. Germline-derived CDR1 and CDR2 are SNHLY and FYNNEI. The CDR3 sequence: CASSRAGEDYEQYF. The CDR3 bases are TGTGCCAGCAGTCGAGCGGGAGAGGACTACGAGCAGTACTTC.

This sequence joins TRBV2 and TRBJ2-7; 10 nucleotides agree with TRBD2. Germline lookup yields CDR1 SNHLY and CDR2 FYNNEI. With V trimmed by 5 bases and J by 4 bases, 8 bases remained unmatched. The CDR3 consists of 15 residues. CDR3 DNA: TGTGCCAGCAGTCGGGCGACTAGCGGGTTGTACGAGCAGTACTTC. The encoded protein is CASSRATSGLYEQYF.

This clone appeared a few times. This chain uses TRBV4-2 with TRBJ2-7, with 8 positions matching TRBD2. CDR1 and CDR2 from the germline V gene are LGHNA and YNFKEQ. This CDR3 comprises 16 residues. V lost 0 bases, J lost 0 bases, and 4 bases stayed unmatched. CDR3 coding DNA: TGTGCCAGCAGCCAAGAACCAGCGGGGGACTCCTACGAGCAGTACTTC. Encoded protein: CASSQEPAGDSYEQYF.

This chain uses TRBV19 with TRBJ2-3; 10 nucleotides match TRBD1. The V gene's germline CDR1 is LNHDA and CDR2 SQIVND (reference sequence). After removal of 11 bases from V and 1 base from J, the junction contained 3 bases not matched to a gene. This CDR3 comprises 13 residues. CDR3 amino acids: CAAGTGGTDTQYF. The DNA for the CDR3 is TGTGCCGCGGGGACAGGGGGCACAGATACGCAGTATTTT.

The CDR3 spells CASSLSGQGIGQPQHF. In nucleotides, the CDR3 is TGTGCCAGCAGTTTATCGGGACAGGGGATAGGGCAGCCCCAGCATTTT. The chain is built from TRBV28 and TRBJ1-5; 10 bases are a match to TRBD1. There are 16 residues in the CDR3. J lost 7 bases, V lost 1 base, and 7 bases had no gene match. Germline lookup yields CDR1 MDHEN and CDR2 SYDVKM.

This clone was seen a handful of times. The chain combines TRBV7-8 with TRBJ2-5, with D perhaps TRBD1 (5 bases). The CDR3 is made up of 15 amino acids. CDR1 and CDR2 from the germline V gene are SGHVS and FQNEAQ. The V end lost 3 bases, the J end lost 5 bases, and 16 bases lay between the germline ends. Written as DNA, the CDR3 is TGTGCCAGCAGCTTGATCTCGTGGGGCCGGGAGACCCAGTACTTC. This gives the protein CASSLISWGRETQYF.

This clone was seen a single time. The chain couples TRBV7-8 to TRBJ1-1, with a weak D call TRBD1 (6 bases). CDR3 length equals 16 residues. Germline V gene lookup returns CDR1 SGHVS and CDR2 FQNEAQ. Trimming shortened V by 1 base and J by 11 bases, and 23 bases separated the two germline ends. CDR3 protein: CASSLGASNRGRGAFF. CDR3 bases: TGTGCCAGCAGCTTAGGGGCCTCAAACCGGGGGCGGGGGGCTTTCTTT.

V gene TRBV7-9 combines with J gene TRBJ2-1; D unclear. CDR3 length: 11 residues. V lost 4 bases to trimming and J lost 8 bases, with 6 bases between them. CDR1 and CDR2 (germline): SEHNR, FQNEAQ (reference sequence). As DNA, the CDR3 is TGTGCCAGCAGCTCTTACGATGAGCAGTTCTTC. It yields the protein CASSSYDEQFF.

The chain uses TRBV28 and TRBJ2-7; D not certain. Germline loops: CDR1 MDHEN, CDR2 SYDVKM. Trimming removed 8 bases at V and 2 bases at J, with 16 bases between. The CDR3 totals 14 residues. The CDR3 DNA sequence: TGTGCCAGCCTCAGTAGGGCTCTTACCTACGAGCAGTACTTC. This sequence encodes CASLSRALTYEQYF.

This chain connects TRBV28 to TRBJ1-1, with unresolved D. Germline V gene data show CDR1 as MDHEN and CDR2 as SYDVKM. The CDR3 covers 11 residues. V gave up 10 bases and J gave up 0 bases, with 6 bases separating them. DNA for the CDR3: TGTGCCACTCGAATGAACACTGAAGCTTTCTTT. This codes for CATRMNTEAFF.

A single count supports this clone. Written as DNA, the CDR3 is TGTGCCAGCAGTTTATCAGGGTACGAAAACACCATATATTTT. It specifies CASSLSGYENTIYF. The rearrangement uses TRBV28 and TRBJ1-3; possible D gene TRBD1, 5 bases. The V end was cut by 1 base, the J end by 6 bases, with 10 bases between. Looked up from germline, CDR1 is MDHEN and CDR2 is SYDVKM. The CDR3 spans 14 residues.

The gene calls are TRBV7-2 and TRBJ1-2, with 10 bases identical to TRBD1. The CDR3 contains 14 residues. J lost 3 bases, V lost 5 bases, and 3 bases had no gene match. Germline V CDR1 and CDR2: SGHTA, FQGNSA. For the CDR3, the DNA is TGTGCCAGCAGCCTCGGACAGGGGGACTATGGCTACACCTTC. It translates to CASSLGQGDYGYTF. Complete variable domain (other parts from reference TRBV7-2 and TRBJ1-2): GAGVSQSPSNKVTEKGKDVELRCDPISGHTALYWYRQSLGQGLEFLIYFQGNSAPDKSGLPSDRFSAERTGGSVSTLTIQRTQQEDSAVYLCASSLGQGDYGYTFGSGTRLTVV.

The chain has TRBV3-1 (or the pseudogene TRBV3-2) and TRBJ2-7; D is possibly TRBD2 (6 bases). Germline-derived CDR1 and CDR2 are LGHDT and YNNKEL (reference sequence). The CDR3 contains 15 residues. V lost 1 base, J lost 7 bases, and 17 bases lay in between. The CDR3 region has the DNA TGTGCCAGCAGCCAAGGGCGAGGGAGGATGGATGAGCAGTACTTC. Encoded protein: CASSQGRGRMDEQYF.

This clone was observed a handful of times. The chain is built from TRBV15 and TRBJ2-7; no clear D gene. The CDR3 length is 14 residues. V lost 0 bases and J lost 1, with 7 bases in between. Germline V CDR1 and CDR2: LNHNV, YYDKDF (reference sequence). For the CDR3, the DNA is TGTGCCACCAGCAGAGAAAGGTGGTCCTACGAGCAGTACTTC. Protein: CATSRERWSYEQYF.

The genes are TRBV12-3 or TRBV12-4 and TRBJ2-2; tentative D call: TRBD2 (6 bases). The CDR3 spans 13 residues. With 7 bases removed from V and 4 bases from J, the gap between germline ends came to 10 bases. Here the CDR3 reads CASTGVSTGELFF. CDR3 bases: TGTGCCAGCACGGGGGTGAGCACCGGGGAGCTGTTTTTT.

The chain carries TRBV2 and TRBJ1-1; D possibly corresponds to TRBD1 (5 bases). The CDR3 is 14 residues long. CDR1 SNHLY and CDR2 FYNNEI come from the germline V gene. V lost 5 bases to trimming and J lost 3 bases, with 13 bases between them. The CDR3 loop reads CASSPQGGDTEAFF. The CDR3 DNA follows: TGTGCCAGCAGTCCGCAGGGAGGGGACACTGAAGCTTTCTTT.

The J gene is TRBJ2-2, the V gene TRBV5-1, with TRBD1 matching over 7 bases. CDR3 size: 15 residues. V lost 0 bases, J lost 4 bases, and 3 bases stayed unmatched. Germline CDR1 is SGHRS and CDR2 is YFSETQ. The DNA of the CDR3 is TGCGCCAGCAGCTTGGAATACAGGGGCACCGGGGAGCTGTTTTTT. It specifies CASSLEYRGTGELFF.

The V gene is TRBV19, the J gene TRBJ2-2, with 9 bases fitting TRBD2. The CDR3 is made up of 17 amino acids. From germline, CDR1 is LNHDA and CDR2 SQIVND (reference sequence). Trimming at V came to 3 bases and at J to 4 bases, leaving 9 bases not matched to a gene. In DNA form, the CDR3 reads TGTGCCAGTAGTATCCTAAGCGGGAGGACGGGCACCGGGGAGCTGTTTTTT. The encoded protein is CASSILSGRTGTGELFF.

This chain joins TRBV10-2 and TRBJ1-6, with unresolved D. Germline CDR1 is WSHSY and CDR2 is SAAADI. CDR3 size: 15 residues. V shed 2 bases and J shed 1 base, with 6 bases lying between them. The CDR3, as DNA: TGCGCCAGCAGTGAGGCGGTATCCTATAATTCACCCCTCCACTTT. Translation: CASSEAVSYNSPLHF.

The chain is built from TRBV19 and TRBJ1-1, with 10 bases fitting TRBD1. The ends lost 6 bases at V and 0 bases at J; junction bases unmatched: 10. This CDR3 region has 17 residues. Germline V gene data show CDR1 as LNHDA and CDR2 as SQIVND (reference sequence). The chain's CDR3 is CASRGTGAHHMNTEAFF. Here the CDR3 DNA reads TGTGCCAGTAGAGGGACAGGGGCCCATCACATGAACACTGAAGCTTTCTTT.

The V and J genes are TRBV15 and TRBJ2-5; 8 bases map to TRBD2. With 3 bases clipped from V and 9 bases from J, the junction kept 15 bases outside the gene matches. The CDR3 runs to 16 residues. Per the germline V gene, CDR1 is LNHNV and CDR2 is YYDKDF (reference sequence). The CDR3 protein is CATSSITGGPYTPQYF. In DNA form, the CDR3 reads TGTGCCACCAGCAGTATAACGGGAGGGCCGTATACCCCCCAGTACTTC.

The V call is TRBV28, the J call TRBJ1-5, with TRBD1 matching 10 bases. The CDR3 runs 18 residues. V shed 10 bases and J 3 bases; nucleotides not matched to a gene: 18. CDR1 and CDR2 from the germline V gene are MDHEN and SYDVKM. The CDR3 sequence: CATPPGGQGPRPNQPQHF. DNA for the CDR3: TGTGCCACCCCACCGGGGGGACAGGGGCCCCGGCCCAATCAGCCCCAGCATTTT.